Detailed here is one TCR beta chain. No antigen is known for it. The data stem from a study of Tregs in tolerant kidney transplant recipients. Study-level results: Tolerant patients' donor-specific Tregs expanded beyond overall Tregs, suggesting antigen-driven growth.

Sequenced by immunoSEQ multiplex PCR; TCRdb stores in-frame clones only, minus some. The sample yields fewer than 80,000 clones, roughly 98% seen once. Germline CDR1 GTSNPN, CDR2 SVGIG (reference sequence). CDR3 length: 14 residues. V lost 1 base to trimming and J lost 2 bases, with 11 bases between them. This sequence joins TRBV30 and TRBJ1-1; no definite D call. The receptor comes from a human donor who received a combined kidney and bone marrow transplant. Sample: CD4+ T cells from blood, taken before the transplant. CDR3 in amino acids: CAWSGGSYNTEAFF. CDR3 nucleotides: TGTGCCTGGAGTGGAGGATCCTATAACACTGAAGCTTTCTTT.